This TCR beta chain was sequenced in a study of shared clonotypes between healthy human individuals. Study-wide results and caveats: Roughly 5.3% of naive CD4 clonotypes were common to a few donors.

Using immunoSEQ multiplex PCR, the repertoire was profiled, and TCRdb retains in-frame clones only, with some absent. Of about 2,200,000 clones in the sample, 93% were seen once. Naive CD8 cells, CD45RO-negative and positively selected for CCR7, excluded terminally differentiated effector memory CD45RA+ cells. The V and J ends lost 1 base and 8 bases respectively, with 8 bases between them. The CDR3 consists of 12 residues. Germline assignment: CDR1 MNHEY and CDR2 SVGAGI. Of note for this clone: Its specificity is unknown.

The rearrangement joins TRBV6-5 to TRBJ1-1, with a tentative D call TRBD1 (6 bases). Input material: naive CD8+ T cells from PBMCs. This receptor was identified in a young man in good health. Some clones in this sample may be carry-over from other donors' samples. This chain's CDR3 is CASSYFTGEAFF. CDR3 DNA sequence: TGTGCCAGCAGTTACTTCACAGGGGAAGCTTTCTTT.